The TCR beta chain under discussion was sequenced for a study of cytomegalovirus exposure and HLA in healthy donors. Both 60 Vbeta primers and 13 Jbeta primers went into the PCR. TCRdb keeps only in-frame clones here, not all; method: immunoSEQ multiplex PCR. Among 65,000 or so clones listed, approximately 77% were seen once. Study outcomes and limitations: Specific recognition of CMV antigens was confirmed in vitro for three chains (all CMV-associated). An analysis was carried out later, and it reportedly showed fewer N-insertions in an Asian-associated ancestry cluster than the approximately 700-donor mean. Immune exposure information available was restricted to CMV serostatus.

V lost 4 bases, J lost 3 bases, and 10 bases lay in between. CDR3 length: 13 amino acids. Germline loops: CDR1 LGHNA, CDR2 YSLEER. As concerns this clone: Its specificity is unknown.

This TCR derives from a woman aged 40 to 50 in good health and CMV-seropositive. The sample was PBMCs. The J gene is TRBJ2-7, the V gene TRBV4-3; D gene uncertain. The CDR3 protein is CASSPTLFYEQYF. The CDR3 DNA sequence: TGCGCCAGCAGCCCGACATTATTCTACGAGCAGTACTTC.